The T cell receptor (beta chain) described here comes from a study of shared clonotypes between healthy human individuals. Across the study: Each donor's CD8 memory used one plate, CD8 naive two, each CD4 subset three.

General study results and limits: Clonotype sharing among donors was thought likely to change with sequencing depth. Non-shared clonotypes had lower generation probabilities than clonotypes shared by all four sorted-subset donors.

Germline assignment: CDR1 SGHTA and CDR2 FQGTGA. V shed 4 bases and J 3 bases; nucleotides not matched to a gene: 11. There are 16 residues in the CDR3. Genomic DNA of every subset was divided equally among multiple immunoSEQ plates. Assay: immunoSEQ multiplex PCR; the TCRdb copy retains only in-frame clones and omits some. Of more than 900,000 clones in the sample, around three quarters are singletons; the top ten hold around 0.6%. This clone occurred many times. The target antigen is unknown. Material for sequencing was memory CD4+ T cells from PBMCs. Noted subset: CD45RA-negative fraction. The chain combines TRBV7-3 with TRBJ2-7, with 8 bases that match TRBD2. The sequence was obtained from a man between 18 and 29 years old in good health. Some clones in this sample may be carry-over from other donors' samples. CDR3 residues: CASSSSAWSGGYEQYF. CDR3 in DNA: TGTGCCAGCAGCTCCTCGGCCTGGAGCGGGGGCTACGAGCAGTACTTC.